Listed below are T cell receptor beta chains from one sample, sequenced in a study of identical twins. One entry per CDR3 protein results from TCRdb running MiXCR on the 5' RACE reads. This table has a few hundred thousand distinct CDR3 sequences, 14% appearing once. These data were likewise used in another study, on yellow fever vaccine responses in identical twins.

Sequencing used CD4+ T cells sorted from blood. The receptors here all came from a woman under 30 in good health. The CDR3 runs from the conserved cysteine through the conserved F or W. D genes are given only for firm matches. Clone size is given for some rows only: seen once, a few or many times, or a class if the clone is expanded.

d_call j_call clone_size v_call cdr3_aa cdr3_nt
TRBD2 TRBJ2-3 few TRBV3-1 CASSPRTSGTGGDTQYF TGTGCCAGCAGCCCCCGGACTAGCGGGACCGGCGGAGATACGCAGTATTTT
NA TRBJ2-3 few TRBV20-1 CSAHNPLQYTDTQYF TGCAGTGCACACAATCCACTACAATACACAGATACGCAGTATTTT
NA TRBJ1-1 NA TRBV27 CASSLSFGGAEAFF TGTGCCAGCAGTTTATCGTTTGGGGGCGCTGAAGCTTTCTTT
NA TRBJ2-7 NA TRBV10-3 CAISESLGDYEQYF TGTGCCATCAGTGAGTCTCTGGGGGACTACGAGCAGTACTTC
NA TRBJ2-3 NA TRBV11-2 CASSNTRGSTDTQYF TGTGCCAGCAGCAATACCAGGGGTAGCACAGATACGCAGTATTTT
TRBD1 TRBJ2-5 NA TRBV11-3 CASSLTRDREETQYF TGTGCCAGCAGCTTAACCCGGGACAGGGAGGAGACCCAGTACTTC
NA TRBJ2-3 few TRBV27 CASSFGFMDTQYF TGTGCCAGCAGTTTTGGGTTCATGGATACGCAGTATTTT
TRBD1 TRBJ1-1 many TRBV10-3 CAIRGQGAYTEAFF TGTGCCATCAGAGGACAGGGGGCGTACACTGAAGCTTTCTTT
NA TRBJ2-2 NA TRBV25-1 CASSEYRNTGELFF TGTGCCAGCAGTGAATACAGGAACACCGGGGAGCTGTTTTTT
NA TRBJ1-2 many TRBV28 CASRGGGGANYGYTF TGTGCCAGCAGGGGGGGTGGTGGAGCTAACTATGGCTACACCTTC
TRBD2 TRBJ2-3 NA TRBV20-1 CSARDPLAVTTDTQYF TGCAGTGCTAGAGACCCTCTAGCGGTCACCACAGATACGCAGTATTTT
TRBD2 TRBJ2-1 NA TRBV12-3/TRBV12-4 CASSAGGTDNEQFF TGTGCCAGCAGTGCGGGGGGGACGGACAATGAGCAGTTCTTC
TRBD1 TRBJ1-6 few TRBV9 CASSPEGQVNSPLHF TGTGCCAGCAGCCCCGAGGGACAGGTTAATTCACCCCTCCACTTT
NA TRBJ1-2 few TRBV10-3 CAITRDNSRGYTF TGTGCCATCACCCGGGACAACTCGAGGGGCTACACCTTC
TRBD2 TRBJ2-7 few TRBV6-1 CASSRYRRRSGRSSYEQYF TGTGCCAGCAGTCGTTATCGGCGACGGAGCGGGAGGAGCTCCTACGAGCAGTACTTC
TRBD1 TRBJ2-5 NA TRBV20-1 CCARDLGDREIQETQYF TGCTGTGCTAGAGATTTGGGGGACAGAGAAATCCAAGAGACCCAGTACTTC
NA TRBJ2-4 NA TRBV12-5 CASGPAPLDLAKNIQYF TGTGCTAGTGGTCCCGCCCCCTTGGACCTAGCCAAAAACATTCAGTACTTC
NA TRBJ2-1 many TRBV28 CASSLHEGVTSYNEQFF TGTGCCAGCAGTTTGCATGAGGGGGTAACCTCCTACAATGAGCAGTTCTTC
NA TRBJ2-5 few TRBV12-3/TRBV12-4 CASSFAQETQYF TGTGCCAGCAGTTTTGCCCAAGAGACCCAGTACTTC
NA TRBJ1-2 few TRBV5-1 CASSSDGRGGYTF TGCGCCAGCAGCTCCGACGGCCGGGGTGGCTACACCTTC